This T cell receptor beta chain emerged from a study of T cells in Graves' hyperthyroidism and ophthalmopathy. About the research overall: Peripheral blood samples were taken at initial diagnosis, prior to any treatment.

This clonotype came up a few times. TCR beta CDR3 region amplification was performed from RNA transcripts. The HTBI set primed first-round TCR CDR3 RT-PCR. MiXCR, run by TCRdb on the multiplex PCR reads, gives a single entry per CDR3 protein. The sample gives fewer than 450,000 distinct CDR3 sequences, approximately 18% of which show up once; 30% to 35% is in the top ten. This CDR3 spans 15 amino acids. V dropped 3 bases and J dropped 3 bases, with 12 bases sitting between them. This chain joins TRBV12-3 or TRBV12-4 and TRBJ1-5; the D gene is possibly TRBD1 (5 bases). The specimen sequenced was blood. The sequence was obtained from a woman under 40 with Graves' hyperthyroidism that later progressed to Graves' ophthalmopathy. The CDR3 DNA follows: TGTGCCAGCAGTTTCCAGGGACGGAACAATCAGCCCCAGCATTTT. It translates to CASSFQGRNNQPQHF.